This T cell receptor beta chain was recovered during a study of CD8 T cells in ankylosing spondylitis. The V end lost 4 bases, the J end lost 1 base, and 15 bases lay between the germline ends. Germline values: CDR1 SGHRS, CDR2 YFSETQ. The CDR3 sequence is 16 residues long. The study, taken as a whole, reports: From matched ankylosing spondylitis synovial fluid, disease-linked clones were reportedly recovered at significantly enriched levels. Disease-linked clones proved CD8+ and comparatively uncommon in peripheral blood. Reactive arthritis synovial fluid and blood previously showed some of these motif variants. For ankylosing spondylitis blood, a TCR beta motif of several highly homologous variants appeared characteristic.

The TCR beta libraries were generated through quantitative 5'-RACE incorporating molecular barcodes. TCRdb independently ran MiXCR on the 5' RACE reads; one entry per CDR3 protein. Of 670,000 or so distinct CDR3 sequences listed, around 19% were seen once; the top ten hold under 20%. This clonotype was recorded a few times. Its antigen remains unknown. The V gene is TRBV5-1, the J gene TRBJ1-3; D is perhaps TRBD1 (6 bases). This clonotype was obtained from a male donor with ankylosing spondylitis. Source material: blood, either unsorted or a sorted T cell fraction (not recorded which). For the CDR3, the DNA is TGCGCCAGCAGCGAGGACAGTCTTGGGTCTGGAAACACCATATATTTT. This codes for CASSEDSLGSGNTIYF.